These 9 T cell receptor beta chains originate from one sample sequenced in a study of tumor-infiltrating lymphocytes in primary liver carcinoma (dated by TCRdb to 2016 to 2017). Sequenced on an Illumina HiSeq 2500. Using a constant-region primer and ProtoScript II reverse transcriptase, TCRbeta-specific cDNA was reverse-transcribed from 500 ng total RNA. Construction of the TCRbeta libraries relied on three nested rounds of multiplex PCR, following a slightly modified ARM-PCR procedure. Multiplex TRBV1-TRBV30 forward primers and a Cbeta reverse primer were used in the first two PCR rounds, each of which was run for 9 to 11 cycles. In-frame beta chains were kept once TCRdb had trimmed the public reads at Q25 with fastp and called clones with MiXCR. CDR3 protein duplicates are merged, each entry listing the most common genes and DNA. This sample is represented by 150,000 to 200,000 distinct CDR3 sequences; 50% to 75% of them were singletons. In total, the top ten clones hold around 74% of the sample.

TRIzol reagent was used to extract blood RNA from unsorted whole blood, while the DNeasy Blood & Tissue kit provided the germline DNA. Sequenced material: peripheral blood. These TCRs come from a man aged 40-49 years with primary liver carcinoma and hepatitis B virus infection.

The rearrangement links TRBV5-4 to TRBJ2-2; 7 bases align to TRBD1. With V trimmed by 6 bases and J by 5 bases, 10 bases remained unmatched. Germline V CDR1 and CDR2: SGHNT, YYREEE (reference sequence). The CDR3 totals 15 residues. CDR3 in DNA: TGTGCCAGCACCAATGACAGGGTGGAGACCGGGGAGCTGTTTTTT. Protein: CASTNDRVETGELFF. Full variable domain (rest looked up from reference TRBV5-4 and TRBJ2-2): ETGVTQSPTHLIKTRGQQVTLRCSSQSGHNTVSWYQQALGQGPQFIFQYYREEENGRGNFPPRFSGLQFPNYSSELNVNALELDDSALYLCASTNDRVETGELFFGEGSRLTVL.

On this clonotype: Being one base from a much bigger clone, this may be a read error. The CDR3: CSVYWDSSYEQYF. CDR3 in DNA: TGCAGCGTTTACTGGGACAGCTCCTACGAGCAGTACTTC. This chain joins TRBV29-1 and TRBJ2-7; 7 bases line up with TRBD1. The germline V gene has CDR1 SQVTM and CDR2 ANQGSEA. V lost 5 bases and J lost 0; bases outside the gene matches: 4. The CDR3 loop spans 13 amino acids.

As regards this clonotype: At one end, the junction sequence differs from germline, possibly due to a read error. The chain joins TRBV12-3 or TRBV12-4 to TRBJ2-7, with D perhaps TRBD2 (5 bases). This CDR3 contains 14 residues. The CDR3 region has the DNA TGTACCAGGAGCCTTGTACATAGCGACTACGAGCAGTACTTC. This codes for CTRSLVHSDYEQYF.

Concerning this clonotype itself: One end of the junction varies from germline; a read error may be responsible. The genes are TRBV6-5 and TRBJ2-1, with D possibly TRBD1 on 5 matching bases. CDR3 length: 14 amino acids. In germline, CDR1 is MNHEY, CDR2 SVGAGI. CDR3 DNA sequence: TGTGCCAGCAGTCCCAGGGCAGGGCAAAATGAGCAGCTCTTC. This codes for CASSPRAGQNEQLF.

A note on this clonotype: Being one base from a much bigger clone, this may be a read error. The chain carries TRBV11-3 and TRBJ1-1; no definite D call. The germline V gene encodes CDR1 SGHNT and CDR2 YENEEA. The CDR3 contains 13 residues. The V end lost 3 bases, the J end lost 1 base, and 6 bases lay between the germline ends. CDR3 bases: TGTGCCAGCAGCTTTGGCACGAACACTGAAGCTTTCTTT. It translates to CASSFGTNTEAFF.

Of note for this clonotype: This clone may be a read error of a much larger clone one base away. The V call is TRBV29-1, the J call TRBJ1-1; D remains ambiguous. The V gene's germline CDR1 is SQVTM and CDR2 ANQGSEA. The CDR3 totals 12 residues. The V end was cut by 5 bases, the J end by 3 bases, with 10 bases between. CDR3 nucleotide sequence: TGCAGCGTTACGGACGGCTACACTGAAGCTTTCTTT. Translating it yields CSVTDGYTEAFF.

As regards this clonotype: A much larger clone lies a single base off, so this may be a read error. The chain has TRBV11-2 and TRBJ1-4; 7 positions agree with TRBD1. Looked up from germline, CDR1 is SGHAT and CDR2 is FQNNGV. This CDR3 is 12 amino acids long. V gave up 8 bases and J gave up 5 bases; unmatched junction bases: 2. This chain's CDR3 is CASVTGNEKLFF. Written as DNA, the CDR3 is TGTGCCAGCGTGACAGGGAATGAAAAACTGTTTTTT.

CDR3 DNA: TGTGCCAGCAGCTCACGACAACTCAGGAATGAAAAACTGTTTTTT. As protein: CASSSRQLRNEKLFF. The rearrangement joins TRBV13 to TRBJ1-4; D remains unclear. V dropped 4 bases and J dropped 5 bases, with 14 bases sitting between them. This CDR3 has 15 amino acids. Germline loops: CDR1 PRHDT, CDR2 FYEKMQ (reference sequence).

Only one count was recorded for this clonotype. The chain is built from TRBV12-3 or TRBV12-4 and TRBJ1-5; D gene uncertain. CDR3 size: 14 residues. V dropped 4 bases and J dropped 6 bases, with 13 bases sitting between them. The CDR3 sequence is CASSSREAGQPQHF. CDR3 nucleotides: TGTGCCAGCAGTTCCCGGGAGGCGGGTCAGCCCCAGCATTTT.